These 8 T cell receptor beta chains came from one sample sequenced in a study of cytomegalovirus exposure and HLA in healthy donors. In the PCR, 60 Vbeta and 13 Jbeta primers were used. The protocol was immunoSEQ multiplex PCR, while the TCRdb copy is restricted to in-frame clones and leaves out a portion. The data contain roughly 170,000 clones, more than 70% of them seen just once; the ten biggest clones take up more than 1.3%. Sequenced material: PBMCs. These receptors came from a girl between 10 and 17 years old in good health and CMV-seronegative.

The chain combines TRBV11-2 with TRBJ2-5; the D is unclear. The closer fit of TRBJ2-7 to the DNA end suggests the J call may be wrong. The V gene's germline CDR1 is SGHAT and CDR2 FQNNGV. The CDR3 consists of 14 residues. CDR3 DNA sequence: TGTGCCAGCAGCTTAGGGAGTAGCTCCTACGAGCAGTACTTC. It specifies CASSLGSSSYEQYF.

The CDR3 region is CASSEDGAANEAFF. CDR3 coding DNA: TGTGCCAGCAGTGAAGATGGAGCAGCCAATGAAGCTTTCTTT. This sequence joins TRBV6-1 and TRBJ1-1, with D uncertain. V dropped 1 base and J dropped 7 bases, with 13 bases sitting between them. Germline assignment: CDR1 MNHNS and CDR2 SASEGT. The CDR3 sequence is 14 residues long.

This clone has just a few counts. The chain links TRBV4-2 to TRBJ1-2; 8 bases line up with TRBD1. The CDR3 is made up of 13 amino acids. With 4 bases clipped from V and 4 bases from J, the junction kept 2 bases outside the gene matches. CDR1 and CDR2 from the germline V gene are LGHNA and YNFKEQ. The DNA for the CDR3 is TGTGCCAGCAGCCTCGGGACAGGCTATGGCTACACCTTC. Its protein product is CASSLGTGYGYTF.

This chain links TRBV7-6 with TRBJ1-5; D not resolved. The germline V gene encodes CDR1 SGHVS and CDR2 FNYEAQ. Trimming stripped 5 bases from V and 0 bases from J, with 14 bases between. The CDR3 has 16 residues. CDR3 in DNA: TGTGCCAGCAGCCCCCGTGAGGCTTATAGCAATCAGCCCCAGCATTTT. Its translation is CASSPREAYSNQPQHF.

The chain uses TRBV5-1 and TRBJ1-1; 11 bases agree with TRBD1. With 4 bases clipped from V and 4 bases from J, the junction kept 9 bases outside the gene matches. The CDR3 length is 16 residues. Germline V gives CDR1 SGHRS, CDR2 YFSETQ. The CDR3 protein is CASSAGTGGFGTEAFF. Written as DNA, the CDR3 is TGCGCCAGCAGCGCCGGGACAGGGGGTTTTGGCACTGAAGCTTTCTTT.

The chain joins TRBV4-1 to TRBJ1-1, with D perhaps TRBD1 (5 bases). V lost 0 bases and J lost 3, with 14 bases in between. Germline V gene data show CDR1 as MGHRA and CDR2 as YSYEKL. CDR3 length: 16 residues. The CDR3 reads CASSQDGQQGHTEAFF. In DNA form, the CDR3 reads TGCGCCAGCAGCCAAGATGGGCAGCAGGGCCACACTGAAGCTTTCTTT.

The chain has TRBV6-5 and TRBJ2-3; D gene uncertain. The V end lost 0 bases, the J end lost 6 bases, and 4 bases lay between the germline ends. The CDR3 consists of 12 residues. Germline V lookup: CDR1 MNHEY, CDR2 SVGAGI. The CDR3 reads CASSYSGDTQYF. CDR3 DNA sequence: TGTGCCAGCAGTTACTCGGGCGATACGCAGTATTTT.

V and J are TRBV25-1 and TRBJ2-1; 10 bases map to TRBD1. This CDR3 has 13 amino acids. Germline lookup yields CDR1 MGHDK and CDR2 SYGVNS. V gave up 7 bases and J gave up 7 bases; unmatched junction bases: 4. The CDR3 nucleotides read TGTGCCAGCACGACAGGGGGCAGGAATGAGCAGTTCTTC. Residues: CASTTGGRNEQFF. The full variable domain, in which reference TRBV25-1 and TRBJ2-1 provide the parts outside the CDR3, is EADIYQTPRYLVIGTGKKITLECSQTMGHDKMYWYQQDPGMELHLIHYSYGVNSTEKGDLSSESTVSRIRTEHFPLTLESARPSHTSQYLCASTTGGRNEQFFGPGTRLTVL.